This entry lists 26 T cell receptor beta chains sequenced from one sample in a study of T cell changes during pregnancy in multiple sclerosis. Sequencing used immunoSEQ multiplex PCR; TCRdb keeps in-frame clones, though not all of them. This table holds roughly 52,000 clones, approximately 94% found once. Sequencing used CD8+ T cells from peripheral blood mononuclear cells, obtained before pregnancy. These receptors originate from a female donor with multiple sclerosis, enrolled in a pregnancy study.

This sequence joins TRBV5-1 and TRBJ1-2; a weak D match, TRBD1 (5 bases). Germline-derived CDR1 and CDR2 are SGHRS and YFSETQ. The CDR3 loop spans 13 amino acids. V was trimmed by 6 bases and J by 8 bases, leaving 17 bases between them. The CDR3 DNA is TGCGCCAGCACCCAGGGACTAAGCCGGGGCTACACCTTC. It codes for CASTQGLSRGYTF.

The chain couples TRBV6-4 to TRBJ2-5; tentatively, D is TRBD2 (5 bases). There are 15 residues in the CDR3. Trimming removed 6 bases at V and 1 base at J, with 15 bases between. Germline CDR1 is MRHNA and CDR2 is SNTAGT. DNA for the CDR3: TGTGCCAGCAGCCCCAGCGGTAACTCCCAAGAGACCCAGTACTTC. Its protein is CASSPSGNSQETQYF.

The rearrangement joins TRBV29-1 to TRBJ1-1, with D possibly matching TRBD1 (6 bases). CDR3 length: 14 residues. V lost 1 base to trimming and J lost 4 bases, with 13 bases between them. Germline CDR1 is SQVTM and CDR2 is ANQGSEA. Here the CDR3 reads CSVEAGDILTEAFF. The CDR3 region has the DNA TGCAGCGTTGAAGCCGGGGACATACTCACTGAAGCTTTCTTT.

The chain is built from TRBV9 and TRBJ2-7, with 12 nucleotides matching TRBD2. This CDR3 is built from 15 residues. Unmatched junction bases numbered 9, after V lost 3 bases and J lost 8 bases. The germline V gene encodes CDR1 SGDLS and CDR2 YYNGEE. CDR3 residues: CASSGGLAGRAQQYF. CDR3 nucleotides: TGTGCCAGCAGCGGGGGACTAGCGGGTCGGGCTCAGCAGTACTTC.

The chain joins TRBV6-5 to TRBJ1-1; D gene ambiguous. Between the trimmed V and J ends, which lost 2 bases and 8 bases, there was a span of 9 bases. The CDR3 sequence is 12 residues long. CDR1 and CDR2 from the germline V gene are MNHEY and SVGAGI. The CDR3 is CASSYGSVEAFF. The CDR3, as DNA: TGTGCCAGCAGTTACGGTTCAGTGGAAGCTTTCTTT.

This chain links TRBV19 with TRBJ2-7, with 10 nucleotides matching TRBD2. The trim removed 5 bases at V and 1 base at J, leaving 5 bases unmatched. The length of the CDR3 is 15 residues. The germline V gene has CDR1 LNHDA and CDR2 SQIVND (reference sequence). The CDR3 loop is CASSASGRASYEQYF. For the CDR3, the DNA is TGTGCCAGTAGTGCGAGCGGGAGGGCTTCCTACGAGCAGTACTTC.

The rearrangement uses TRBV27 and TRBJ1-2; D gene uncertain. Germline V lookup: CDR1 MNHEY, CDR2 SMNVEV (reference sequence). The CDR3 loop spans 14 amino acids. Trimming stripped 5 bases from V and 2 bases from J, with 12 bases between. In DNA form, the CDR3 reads TGTGCCAGCAGTCCCTGGGGAGGGAACTATGGCTACACCTTC. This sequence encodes CASSPWGGNYGYTF.

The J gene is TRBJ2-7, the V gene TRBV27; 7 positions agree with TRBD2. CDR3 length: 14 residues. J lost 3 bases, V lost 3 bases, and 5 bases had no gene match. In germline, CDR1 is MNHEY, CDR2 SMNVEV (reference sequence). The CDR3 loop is CASSLGREDYEQYF. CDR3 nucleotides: TGTGCCAGCAGTTTGGGCCGGGAGGACTACGAGCAGTACTTC.

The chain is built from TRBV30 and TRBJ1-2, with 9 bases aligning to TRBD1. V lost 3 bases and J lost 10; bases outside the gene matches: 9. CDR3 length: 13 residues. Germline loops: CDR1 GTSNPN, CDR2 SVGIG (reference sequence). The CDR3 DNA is TGTGCCTGGAGCGAGGGACAGGGATCAGACTACACCTTC. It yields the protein CAWSEGQGSDYTF.

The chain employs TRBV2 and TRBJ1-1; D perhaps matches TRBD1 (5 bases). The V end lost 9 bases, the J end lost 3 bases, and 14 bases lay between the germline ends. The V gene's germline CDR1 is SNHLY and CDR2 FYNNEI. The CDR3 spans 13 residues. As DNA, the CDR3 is TGTGCCAGTAACGTCCAGGGCTACACTGAAGCTTTCTTT. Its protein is CASNVQGYTEAFF.

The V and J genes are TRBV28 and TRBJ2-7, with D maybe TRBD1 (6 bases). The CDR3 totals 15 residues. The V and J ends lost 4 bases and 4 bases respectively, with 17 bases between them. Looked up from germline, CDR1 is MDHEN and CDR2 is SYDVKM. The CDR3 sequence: CASSSRVGGLYEQYF. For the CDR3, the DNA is TGTGCCAGCAGTTCCAGGGTAGGGGGTTTATACGAGCAGTACTTC.

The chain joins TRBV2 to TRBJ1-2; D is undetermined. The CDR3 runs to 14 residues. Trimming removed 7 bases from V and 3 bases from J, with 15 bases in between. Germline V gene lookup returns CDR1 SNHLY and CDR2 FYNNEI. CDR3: CASILGAGYYGYTF. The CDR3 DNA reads TGTGCCAGCATTCTCGGCGCGGGCTACTATGGCTACACCTTC.

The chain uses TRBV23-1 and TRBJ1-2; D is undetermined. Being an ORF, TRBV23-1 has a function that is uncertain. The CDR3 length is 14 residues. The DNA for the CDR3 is TGCCCCCCCGGGCGGGCACAACTTAACTATGGCTACACCTTC. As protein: CPPGRAQLNYGYTF.

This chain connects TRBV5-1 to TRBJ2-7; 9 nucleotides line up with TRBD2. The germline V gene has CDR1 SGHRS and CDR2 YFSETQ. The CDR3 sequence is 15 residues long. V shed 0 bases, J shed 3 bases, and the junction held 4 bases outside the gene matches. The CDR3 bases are TGCGCCAGCAGCTTGGTGAGTAGCGGGAGCTACGAGCAGTACTTC. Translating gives CASSLVSSGSYEQYF.

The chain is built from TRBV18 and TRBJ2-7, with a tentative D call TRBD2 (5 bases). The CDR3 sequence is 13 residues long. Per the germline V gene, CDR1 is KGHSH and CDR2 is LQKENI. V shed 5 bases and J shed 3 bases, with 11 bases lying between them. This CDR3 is CASSDGVHYEQYF. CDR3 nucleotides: TGTGCCAGCTCAGACGGGGTCCACTACGAGCAGTACTTC.

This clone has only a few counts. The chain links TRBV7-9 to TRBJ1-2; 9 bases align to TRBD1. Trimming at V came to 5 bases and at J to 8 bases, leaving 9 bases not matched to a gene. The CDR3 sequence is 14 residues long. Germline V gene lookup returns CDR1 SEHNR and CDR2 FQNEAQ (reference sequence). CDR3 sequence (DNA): TGTGCCAGCAGCCTACGGGACAGGGCAAAAGGCTACACCTTC. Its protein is CASSLRDRAKGYTF.

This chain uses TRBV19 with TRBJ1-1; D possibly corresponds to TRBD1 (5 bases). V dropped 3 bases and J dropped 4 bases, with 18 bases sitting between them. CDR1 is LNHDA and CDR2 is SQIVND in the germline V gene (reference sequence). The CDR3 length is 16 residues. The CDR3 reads CASSIGSSGGSTEAFF. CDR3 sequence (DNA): TGTGCCAGTAGTATCGGATCGTCCGGGGGAAGCACTGAAGCTTTCTTT.

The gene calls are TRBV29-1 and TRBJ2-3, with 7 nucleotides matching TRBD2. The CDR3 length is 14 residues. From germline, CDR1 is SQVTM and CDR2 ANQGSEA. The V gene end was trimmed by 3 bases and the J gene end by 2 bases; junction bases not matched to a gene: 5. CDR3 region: CSVEGLAVTDTQYF. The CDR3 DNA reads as TGCAGCGTTGAGGGGCTAGCGGTCACAGATACGCAGTATTTT.

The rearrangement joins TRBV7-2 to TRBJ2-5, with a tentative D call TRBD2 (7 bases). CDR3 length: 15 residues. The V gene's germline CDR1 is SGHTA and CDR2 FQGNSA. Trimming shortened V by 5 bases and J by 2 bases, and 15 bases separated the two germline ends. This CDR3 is CASSKGGAGQETQYF. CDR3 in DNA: TGTGCCAGCAGCAAAGGGGGGGCAGGGCAAGAGACCCAGTACTTC.

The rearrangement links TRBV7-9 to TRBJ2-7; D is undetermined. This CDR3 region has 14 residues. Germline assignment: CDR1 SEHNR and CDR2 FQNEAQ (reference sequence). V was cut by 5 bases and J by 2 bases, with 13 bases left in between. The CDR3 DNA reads TGTGCCAGCAGCGCCACATGGGCTCCCTACGAGCAGTACTTC. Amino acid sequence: CASSATWAPYEQYF.

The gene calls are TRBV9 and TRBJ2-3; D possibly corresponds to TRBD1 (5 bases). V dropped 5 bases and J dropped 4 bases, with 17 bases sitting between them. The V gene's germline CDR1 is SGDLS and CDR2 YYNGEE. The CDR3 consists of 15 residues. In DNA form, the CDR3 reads TGTGCCAGCAGTGGGGCAGGCATAATCCCAGATACGCAGTATTTT. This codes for CASSGAGIIPDTQYF. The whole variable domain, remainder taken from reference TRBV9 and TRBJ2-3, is DSGVTQTPKHLITATGQRVTLRCSPRSGDLSVYWYQQSLDQGLQFLIQYYNGEERAKGNILERFSAQQFPDLHSELNLSSLELGDSALYFCASSGAGIIPDTQYFGPGTRLTVL.

As DNA, the CDR3 is TGTGCCAGCAGCGTAGCAGTCCCTGGTGAGCAGTTCTTC. Its translation is CASSVAVPGEQFF. J is TRBJ2-1 and V is TRBV9; D gene uncertain. Looked up from germline, CDR1 is SGDLS and CDR2 is YYNGEE. The CDR3 covers 13 residues. V was cut by 0 bases and J by 9 bases, with 10 bases left in between.

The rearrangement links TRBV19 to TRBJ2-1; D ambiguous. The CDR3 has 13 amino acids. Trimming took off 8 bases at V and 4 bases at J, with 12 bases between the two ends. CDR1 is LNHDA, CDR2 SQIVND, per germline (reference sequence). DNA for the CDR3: TGTGCCAGTTGGAATGGAGTTTACAATGAGCAGTTCTTC. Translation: CASWNGVYNEQFF.

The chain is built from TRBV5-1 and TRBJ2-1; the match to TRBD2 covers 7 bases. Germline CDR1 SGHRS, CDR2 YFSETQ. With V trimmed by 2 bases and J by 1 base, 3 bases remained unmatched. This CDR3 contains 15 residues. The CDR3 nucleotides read TGCGCCAGCAGCTTCTCTAGCGGATCCTACAATGAGCAGTTCTTC. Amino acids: CASSFSSGSYNEQFF.

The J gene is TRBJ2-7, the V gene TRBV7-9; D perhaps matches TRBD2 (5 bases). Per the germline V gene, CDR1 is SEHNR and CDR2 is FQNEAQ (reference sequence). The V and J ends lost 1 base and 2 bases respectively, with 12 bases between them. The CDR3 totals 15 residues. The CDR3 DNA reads TGTGCCAGCAGCTTAGGCCTAGCCAAGCCCTACGAGCAGTACTTC. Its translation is CASSLGLAKPYEQYF.

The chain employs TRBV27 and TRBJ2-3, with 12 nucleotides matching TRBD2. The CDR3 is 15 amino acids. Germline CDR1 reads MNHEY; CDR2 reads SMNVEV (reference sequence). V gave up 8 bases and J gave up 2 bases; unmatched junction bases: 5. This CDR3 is CASQLAGGFTDTQYF. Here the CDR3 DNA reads TGTGCCAGCCAACTAGCGGGAGGCTTCACAGATACGCAGTATTTT.